Here is one T cell receptor (beta chain) with its context. What it binds is unknown. The data were obtained in a study of cytomegalovirus exposure and HLA in healthy donors. For the study at large: Earlier, some 180 million T cells were analyzed, and about 100 million unique TCR beta sequences were found among them.

General study findings and limits: Immune exposure was documented only through CMV serostatus. Links to common viral pathogens appeared, in a later analysis, for several of the most significant clusters.

60 Vbeta and 13 Jbeta primers were used in PCR. The method was immunoSEQ multiplex PCR; TCRdb's version includes in-frame clones alone and lacks a portion of them. The data show approximately 160,000 clones, 64% seen once. In germline, CDR1 is MNHEY, CDR2 SMNVEV (reference sequence). The length of the CDR3 is 14 residues. V lost 0 bases to trimming and J lost 6 bases, with 9 bases between them. The chain joins TRBV27 to TRBJ1-5; D remains ambiguous. The source of this sequence is a woman in her 30s in good health and CMV-seropositive. The sample comprised PBMCs. CDR3 bases: TGTGCCAGCAGTTTATCGAGGGCTGGTCAGCCCCAGCATTTT. Its protein is CASSLSRAGQPQHF.